This is a list of T cell receptor beta chains from one sample in a study of T-cell reconstitution after alpha-beta-depleted transplantation in children. TCRdb re-called the PCR reads with MiXCR, one entry per CDR3 protein. The sample carries fewer than 400,000 distinct CDR3 sequences, roughly 20% recorded once. The source material was PBMCs from the stem cell graft donor, sampled from the stem cell graft. These receptors came from a human donor who donated a stem cell graft to a child with acute myeloid leukemia. Both conserved end residues are part of each CDR3. The D gene is left open where the match is weak. A clone size is listed for some rows: how often the clone was seen (once, few, many), or a class if it is expanded.

cdr3_length	v_call	d_call	clone_size	j_call	cdr3_nt	cdr3_aa
13	TRBV6-6	NA	few	TRBJ1-4	TGTGCCAGCAGTTACTCGCGGTACGAAAAACTGTTTTTT	CASSYSRYEKLFF
12	TRBV24-1	NA	NA	TRBJ1-1	TGTGCCACCAGTGAGAGGGACACTGAAGCTTTCTTT	CATSERDTEAFF
12	TRBV11-2	NA	few	TRBJ2-1	TGTGCCAGCGGTACTAACTACAATGAGCAGTTCTTC	CASGTNYNEQFF
14	TRBV5-1	NA	many	TRBJ1-1	TGCGCCAGCAGCTCCTACAACCAGAACACTGAAGCTTTCTTT	CASSSYNQNTEAFF
12	TRBV9	NA	NA	TRBJ2-1	TGTGCCAGCAGCGTAAGCCATAATGAGCAGTTCTTC	CASSVSHNEQFF
14	TRBV7-9	NA	once	TRBJ2-3	TGTGCCAGCAAATCAACGGGCGGCACAGATACGCAGTATTTT	CASKSTGGTDTQYF
14	TRBV27	TRBD2	many	TRBJ2-7	TGTGCCAGCACAGAATCCGGGACTAGCGAGGAGCAGTACTTC	CASTESGTSEEQYF
17	TRBV7-9	NA	many	TRBJ2-5	TGTGCCAGCAGCTTAAGGTCCGGCAGGGCGATATCGGAGACCCAGTACTTC	CASSLRSGRAISETQYF
15	TRBV2	TRBD2	few	TRBJ2-1	TGTGCCAGCAGTGAGGGGACTACCCGAAACAATGAGCAGTTCTTC	CASSEGTTRNNEQFF
14	TRBV28	NA	few	TRBJ2-2	TGTGCCACCAGGGTACAGGGGAACACCGGGGAGCTGTTTTTT	CATRVQGNTGELFF
15	TRBV20-1	NA	few	TRBJ2-1	TGCAGTGCTACCCGACTCGGGGACGACTACAATGAGCAGTTCTTC	CSATRLGDDYNEQFF
15	TRBV20-1	NA	few	TRBJ2-1	TGCAGTGCTGATACCCGGGACACGACTCGAGATGAGCAGTTCTTC	CSADTRDTTRDEQFF
15	TRBV5-4	NA	few	TRBJ1-3	TGTGCCAGCAGCACGTACCGGGAGCCTGGAAACACCATATATTTT	CASSTYREPGNTIYF
14	TRBV12-3/TRBV12-4	NA	few	TRBJ2-7	TGTGCCAGCAGTTTAGCGGTTCTCTCCTACGAGCAGTACTTC	CASSLAVLSYEQYF
13	TRBV20-1	NA	NA	TRBJ2-2	TGCAGTGCTAGCAGACAGGGAGGCGGGGAGCTGTTTTTT	CSASRQGGGELFF
12	TRBV20-1	NA	few	TRBJ2-7	TGCAGTGCTAGGATTGACAGCTACGAGCAGTACTTC	CSARIDSYEQYF
14	TRBV4-3	NA	few	TRBJ1-2	TGCGCCAGCAGCTTTTCAAGGGGCGTACGTGGCTACACCTTC	CASSFSRGVRGYTF
13	TRBV12-3/TRBV12-4	TRBD2	many	TRBJ2-5	TGTGCCAGCAGTTCGGGGGGGAGGGAGACCCAGTACTTC	CASSSGGRETQYF
15	TRBV20-1	NA	many	TRBJ1-5	TGCAGTGCTAGAGAATCCGGGAGGCCCAATCAGCCCCAGCATTTT	CSARESGRPNQPQHF
18	TRBV9	TRBD2	NA	TRBJ2-3	TGTGCCAGCAGCGTAGCCCTGGGACTAGCGGGAAACACAGATACGCAGTATTTT	CASSVALGLAGNTDTQYF
15	TRBV12-3/TRBV12-4	NA	NA	TRBJ2-1	TGTGCCAGCAGTTTAGCGGCGTCGATCTACAATGAGCAGTTCTTC	CASSLAASIYNEQFF
14	TRBV20-1	NA	many	TRBJ2-6	TGCAGTGCTAGATTCAGTCGCGGGGCCAACGTCCTGACTTTC	CSARFSRGANVLTF
13	TRBV25-1	NA	few	TRBJ2-7	TGTGCCAGCAGTGGCAGAGTCACCTACGAGCAGTACTTC	CASSGRVTYEQYF
17	TRBV15	NA	few	TRBJ2-1	TGTGCCACCAGCAGGGAACGAGTGACCGCCTCCTACAATGAGCAGTTCTTC	CATSRERVTASYNEQFF